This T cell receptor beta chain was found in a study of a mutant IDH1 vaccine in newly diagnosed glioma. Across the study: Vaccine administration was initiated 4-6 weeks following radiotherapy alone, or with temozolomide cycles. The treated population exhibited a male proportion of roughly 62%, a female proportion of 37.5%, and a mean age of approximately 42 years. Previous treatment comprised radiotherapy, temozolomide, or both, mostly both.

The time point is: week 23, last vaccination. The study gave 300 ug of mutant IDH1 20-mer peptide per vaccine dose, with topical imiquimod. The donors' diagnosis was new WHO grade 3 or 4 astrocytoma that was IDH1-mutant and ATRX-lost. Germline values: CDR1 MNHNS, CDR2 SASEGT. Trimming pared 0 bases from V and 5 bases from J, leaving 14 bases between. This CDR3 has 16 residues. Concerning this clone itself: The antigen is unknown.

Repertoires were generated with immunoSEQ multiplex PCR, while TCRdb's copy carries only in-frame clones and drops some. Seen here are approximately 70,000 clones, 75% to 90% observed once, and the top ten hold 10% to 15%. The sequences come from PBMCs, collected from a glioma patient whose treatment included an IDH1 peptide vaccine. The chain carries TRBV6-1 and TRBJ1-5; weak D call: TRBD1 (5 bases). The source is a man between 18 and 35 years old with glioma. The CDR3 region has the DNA TGTGCCAGCAGTGAAGCGCTGGACGGGGGGTATCAGCCCCAGCATTTT. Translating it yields CASSEALDGGYQPQHF.